The TCR beta chain described here comes from a study of identical twins listed by TCRdb under 2016. For context, the study as a whole: The study deep-sequenced TCR alpha and beta repertoires from monozygotic twins, unrelated adults of various ages and cord blood to test whether fetal clonotypes persist. To rule out contamination, replicate twin experiments were performed at different times with different library preparation protocols.

Receptor libraries were prepared by 5' RACE. Data came from an Illumina HiSeq 2000. A universal primer binding site was introduced by template switching, and a unique molecular identifier was present in the final cDNA, enabling accurate counting of TCR cDNA molecules. Specific primers in the conserved constant-segment region were used to synthesize first-strand cDNA for the TCR alpha and beta chains. To control for contamination, every cDNA library carried two barcodes: a SMART-Mk sample barcode plus Illumina barcodes. Two successive PCR steps introduced TruSeq adapter sequences along with Illumina sample barcodes. The Illumina HiSeq platform was used with custom primers to sequence TCR alpha and beta cDNA libraries. As for the original processing: MiGEC was used to process raw reads and extract unique molecular identifiers, and MiXCR was used to find CDR3 positions. Recombination models were inferred per individual with the repgenHMM and IGoR tools using an EM algorithm. Shared clonotypes were analyzed with the tcR package in R, and sharing was normalized by the product of cloneset sizes. Out-of-frame nonproductive sequences were analyzed to study raw recombination free of thymic and clonal selection effects. Clones were called with MiXCR by TCRdb after fastp trimmed the public reads at Q25, and only in-frame beta chains were retained. Merged by CDR3 protein, the rows form single entries marked with the most common genes and DNA. The V and J calls were determined by TCRdb, not by the authors. This sample lists about 260,000 distinct CDR3 sequences; 5.5% to 7% were detected once. 3% to 4% of the sample goes to the ten largest clones.

The investigation overall reported the following: Compared with coincidental sharing between unrelated individuals, out-of-frame TCR alpha sequences shared between twins had an excess of sequences with low generation probability. Invariant T cells such as MAIT and iNKT could partly confound zero-insertion analyses, although diverse VJ usage argued against such confounding for most clonotypes. Abundant cord blood beta clonotypes carried fewer insertions; young adult naive repertoires showed a weaker similar trend, while memory repertoires showed none. Because the same donors could not be followed over many years, conclusions were based on cross-sectional statistical analysis. In monozygotic twins, recombination models systematically underestimated out-of-frame TCR alpha sharing, but the models matched the sharing seen between unrelated individuals. A weaker excess of twin sharing was found in beta out-of-frame sequences because the signal-to-noise ratio was lowered by fewer shared sequences.

Every donor in the study was a healthy Caucasian. The twin cohort comprised three pairs of female monozygotic twins, all aged roughly 18 to 29 years. Using Miltenyi CD45RO+ enrichment and human naive T-cell isolation kits, memory (CD45RO+) and naive T cells were isolated from PBMC. Remarks on this clonotype: Its specific antigen is unknown. No base quality values were provided; no much bigger clone lies one nucleotide off.

In the germline V gene, CDR1 corresponds to MNHEY and CDR2 to SVGAGI. From the cysteine up to the phenylalanine, the CDR3 has a length of 13 residues. Only the CDR3 DNA stays, 39 bases, in frame from base 1. At the junction V is shortened by 0 bases and J by 4 bases, with 7 bases in between. The same data also contributed to another study, on yellow fever vaccine responses in identical twins. According to the second study: The authors reported that the T cell response to vaccination in identical twins appeared partly convergent and partly personalized. In the study, vaccine-responding T cell clones were precisely tracked in identical twins.

The sequencing input was memory (CD45RO+) T cells sorted from blood. The sample's cell subset or site label, decoded: CD45RO+ enriched T cells. The clonotype comes from a woman under 30 in good health. This chain joins TRBV6-5 to TRBJ2-7; possibly the D gene is TRBD2, per 5 matching bases. The nucleotide sequence is given as TGTGCCAGCAGTTACTCGCTAGCTTACGAGCAGTACTTC. It specifies CASSYSLAYEQYF.